Presented here are 2 T cell receptor beta chains from one specimen sequenced in a study of blood T cell repertoires in COVID-19. The data were produced by immunoSEQ multiplex PCR, yet TCRdb's version contains in-frame clones alone and is incomplete. The sample includes just under 65,000 clones, 80% to 90% of them seen just once. Sequencing was done on a sample of peripheral blood. The receptors come from a human donor in a cohort sampled during active COVID-19.

This rearrangement joins TRBV29-1 to TRBJ1-2; D gene unclear. V gave up 1 base and J gave up 1 base, with 16 bases separating them. The CDR3 sequence is 16 residues long. The germline gives CDR1 SQVTM, CDR2 ANQGSEA. CDR3 residues: CSVEAPGRLNNYGYTF. As DNA, the CDR3 is TGCAGCGTTGAAGCCCCCGGCAGGTTAAATAACTATGGCTACACCTTC.

J is TRBJ1-2 and V is TRBV5-1; the match to TRBD1 covers 10 bases. CDR3 length equals 14 residues. Germline lookup yields CDR1 SGHRS and CDR2 YFSETQ. V shed 4 bases, J shed 6 bases, and the junction held 6 bases outside the gene matches. The CDR3: CASSEDRGLHGYTF. The CDR3 DNA reads as TGCGCCAGCAGCGAGGACAGGGGGTTGCATGGCTACACCTTC.